This T cell receptor beta chain was obtained from a study of neurological immune-mediated disorders. Trimming pared 4 bases from V and 0 bases from J, leaving 15 bases between. Germline-derived CDR1 and CDR2 are PRHDT and FYEKMQ (reference sequence). The CDR3 has 16 residues. There are many counts of this clonotype. Its antigen is undetermined. TCRdb re-called the 5' RACE reads through MiXCR, storing one row per CDR3 protein. This sample has about 49,000 distinct CDR3 sequences, with around 13% found just once. General study results and limits: TCR clonal expansion peaked in HTLV-1-associated myelopathy patients and was lowest in multiple sclerosis patients. Expanded clones shared no CDR3 amino acid sequences across subjects, suggesting private repertoires in all groups.

This sample's time point: longitudinal time-point 2. Unsorted libraries were prepared from 2 million PBMCs that had been stored at -80 C. This clonotype originated in a male donor with HTLV-1-associated myelopathy (HAM/TSP). The genes are TRBV13 and TRBJ1-1; D perhaps matches TRBD1 (5 bases). The sample comprised PBMCs. CDR3 in amino acids: CASSSQGTVMNTEAFF. CDR3 nucleotides: TGTGCCAGCAGCTCCCAGGGCACAGTCATGAACACTGAAGCTTTCTTT.